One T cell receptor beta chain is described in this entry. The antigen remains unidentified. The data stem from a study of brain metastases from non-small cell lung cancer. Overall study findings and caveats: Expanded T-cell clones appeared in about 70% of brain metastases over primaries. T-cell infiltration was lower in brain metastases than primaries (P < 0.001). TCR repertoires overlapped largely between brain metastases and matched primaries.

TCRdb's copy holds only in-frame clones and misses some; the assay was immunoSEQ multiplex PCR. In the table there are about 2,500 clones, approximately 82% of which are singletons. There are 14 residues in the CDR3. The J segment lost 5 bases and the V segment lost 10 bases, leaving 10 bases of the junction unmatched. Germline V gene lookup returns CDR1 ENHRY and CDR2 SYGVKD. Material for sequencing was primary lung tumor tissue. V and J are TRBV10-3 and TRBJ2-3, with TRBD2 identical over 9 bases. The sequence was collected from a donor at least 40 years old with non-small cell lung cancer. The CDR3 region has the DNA TGTGCCAGTTATAGCGGGGGCTTGGAAGATACGCAGTATTTT. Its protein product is CASYSGGLEDTQYF.